Below are 18 T cell receptor beta chains sequenced from a single sample in a study of Ad26.COV2.S vaccination and SARS-CoV-2 variants. Treatment specified: around 19 received Ad26.COV2.S at low or high dose, single or two shots; roughly 5 received placebo; per-sample allocation not given. After the first vaccine or placebo injection, samples were drawn on day 63. Measured with immunoSEQ multiplex PCR; TCRdb has only the in-frame clones, and not every one. This sample yields about 330,000 clones, of which 90% are seen a single time; around 5% belongs to the top ten. Here the sequenced sample was peripheral blood, taken in a trial of Ad26.COV2.S vaccine versus placebo. These receptors were taken from a person between 18 and 65 years old who received the Ad26.COV2.S COVID-19 vaccine or a placebo.

The chain has TRBV27 and TRBJ2-1; 7 bases fit TRBD1. CDR1 is MNHEY, CDR2 SMNVEV, per germline (reference sequence). This CDR3 has 14 residues. V was pared by 6 bases and J by 4 bases, with 6 bases of the junction left unmatched. CDR3 coding DNA: TGTGCCAGCAGCCGCGACAGGGCTTACAATGAGCAGTTCTTC. It specifies CASSRDRAYNEQFF.

V usage is TRBV25-1 and J usage is TRBJ1-4; D possibly corresponds to TRBD1 (5 bases). Germline CDR1 is MGHDK and CDR2 is SYGVNS. V lost 4 bases and J 7 bases, leaving 13 bases between the germline ends. The CDR3 runs to 14 residues. The CDR3 DNA is TGTGCCAGCAGTGCAAATCTTAGGGGTGAAAAACTGTTTTTT. Translated, it gives CASSANLRGEKLFF.

V gene TRBV7-2 combines with J gene TRBJ2-3; maybe TRBD2 (5 bases). Germline CDR1 is SGHTA and CDR2 is FQGNSA. The V and J ends lost 5 bases and 2 bases respectively, with 20 bases between them. This CDR3 is built from 17 residues. Here the CDR3 reads CASSEGHLAFATDTQYF. The DNA of the CDR3 is TGTGCCAGCAGCGAAGGCCATCTAGCTTTCGCCACAGATACGCAGTATTTT.

This clone was observed once. The rearrangement links TRBV3-1 (or the pseudogene TRBV3-2) to TRBJ1-4, with 8 nucleotides matching TRBD1. The V segment lost 1 base and the J segment 10 bases; nucleotides outside the gene matches: 5. Per germline, CDR1 LGHDT and CDR2 YNNKEL (reference sequence). The CDR3 covers 14 residues. The CDR3 sequence is CASSQVQGAGKLFF. The CDR3 DNA is TGTGCCAGCAGCCAAGTTCAGGGGGCAGGAAAACTGTTTTTT.

This chain uses TRBV28 with TRBJ1-5, with unresolved D. V lost 4 bases to trimming and J lost 5 bases, with 3 bases between them. The CDR3 spans 11 residues. Germline V CDR1 and CDR2: MDHEN, SYDVKM. DNA for the CDR3: TGTGCCAGCAGTTCTGATCAGCCCCAGCATTTT. Protein: CASSSDQPQHF.

J is TRBJ1-2 and V is TRBV6-5; maybe TRBD1 (5 bases). This CDR3 comprises 12 residues. The V and J ends lost 2 bases and 6 bases respectively, with 7 bases between them. CDR1 is MNHEY, CDR2 SVGAGI, per germline. The CDR3, as DNA: TGTGCCAGCAGTTACAAGGGGAATGGCTACACCTTC. This gives the protein CASSYKGNGYTF.

The V gene is TRBV11-3, the J gene TRBJ2-5; no clear D gene. Germline loops: CDR1 SGHNT, CDR2 YENEEA. V was pared by 4 bases and J by 1 base, with 10 bases between. The CDR3 extends over 14 amino acids. The CDR3 coding sequence is TGTGCCAGCAGCTCAATGGCGGTCCAAGAGACCCAGTACTTC. This gives the protein CASSSMAVQETQYF.

The chain is built from TRBV5-6 and TRBJ2-7; 7 bases are shared with TRBD2. Per germline, CDR1 SGHDT and CDR2 YYEEEE. With V trimmed by 0 bases and J by 5 bases, 2 bases remained unmatched. The CDR3 totals 13 residues. As DNA, the CDR3 is TGTGCCAGCAGCTTGGGCCGGGGGGACGAGCAGTACTTC. This gives the protein CASSLGRGDEQYF. The whole variable domain, filled in from reference TRBV5-6 and TRBJ2-7, reads DAGVTQSPTHLIKTRGQQVTLRCSPKSGHDTVSWYQQALGQGPQFIFQYYEEEERQRGNFPDRFSGHQFPNYSSELNVNALLLGDSALYLCASSLGRGDEQYFGPGTRLTVT.

The chain is built from TRBV27 and TRBJ2-5; 8 nucleotides agree with TRBD2. The ends lost 6 bases at V and 1 base at J; junction bases unmatched: 13. Germline V gives CDR1 MNHEY, CDR2 SMNVEV (reference sequence). CDR3 length: 17 residues. The CDR3 reads CASSSTSGPNPQETQYF. The CDR3, as DNA: TGTGCCAGCAGCTCCACTAGCGGCCCTAACCCCCAAGAGACCCAGTACTTC.

The V and J genes are TRBV27 and TRBJ1-6; D perhaps matches TRBD1 (5 bases). Germline CDR1 MNHEY, CDR2 SMNVEV (reference sequence). The V end lost 7 bases, the J end lost 8 bases, and 15 bases lay between the germline ends. The CDR3 is 14 residues long. The CDR3 bases are TGTGCCAGCATGGACGGGGCCGTATATTCACCCCTCCACTTT. This sequence encodes CASMDGAVYSPLHF.

The sample holds a few counts of this clone. J is TRBJ2-2 and V is TRBV5-6; D perhaps matches TRBD1 (5 bases). Trimming removed 2 bases at V and 4 bases at J, with 9 bases between. Per the germline V gene, CDR1 is SGHDT and CDR2 is YYEEEE. The CDR3 is 14 amino acids. In DNA, the CDR3 is TGTGCCAGCAGCTTTCCAGGGCTCACCGGGGAGCTGTTTTTT. It is translated as CASSFPGLTGELFF.

This sequence joins TRBV12-3 or TRBV12-4 and TRBJ2-1; D remains unclear. V was shortened by 3 bases and J by 8 bases, with 8 bases between the two germline ends. CDR3 length: 12 residues. CDR3 coding DNA: TGTGCCAGCAGTTTCATAGTCCATGAGCAGTTCTTC. Translated: CASSFIVHEQFF.

The chain carries TRBV7-6 and TRBJ2-7, with D perhaps TRBD2 (5 bases). Germline CDR1 SGHVS, CDR2 FNYEAQ. The V gene lost 1 base and the J gene lost 3 bases, with 10 bases spanning the gap. The CDR3 runs 14 residues. The CDR3 DNA reads TGTGCCAGCAGCTTAGAACTAGATCTCTACGAGCAGTACTTC. It translates to CASSLELDLYEQYF.

The CDR3 spells CASSPPSGSYQETQYF. The CDR3 region has the DNA TGTGCCAGCAGTCCCCCTAGCGGGAGCTACCAAGAGACCCAGTACTTC. This chain connects TRBV28 to TRBJ2-5, with TRBD2 identical over 10 bases. The CDR3 is made up of 16 amino acids. After removal of 5 bases from V and 0 bases from J, the junction contained 6 bases not matched to a gene. Germline CDR1 MDHEN, CDR2 SYDVKM.

J is TRBJ2-7 and V is TRBV12-3 or TRBV12-4; weak D call: TRBD1 (6 bases). The V end lost 6 bases, the J end lost 6 bases, and 12 bases lay between the germline ends. The CDR3 loop spans 12 amino acids. The CDR3 is CASRGTSSEQYF. CDR3 sequence (DNA): TGTGCCAGCAGGGGGACAAGTTCCGAGCAGTACTTC.

V usage is TRBV5-8 and J usage is TRBJ1-1; perhaps TRBD1 as D (5 bases). V was clipped by 2 bases and J by 7 bases, with 15 bases between them. CDR1 is SGHTS, CDR2 YDEGEE, per germline. The CDR3 runs to 14 residues. The chain's CDR3 is CASSFGTPNVEAFF. CDR3 in DNA: TGTGCCAGCAGCTTTGGGACTCCGAATGTTGAAGCTTTCTTT.

The gene calls are TRBV19 and TRBJ1-1; TRBD1 agrees at 9 bases. Losses at the gene ends were 4 bases for V and 6 bases for J; bases not matched to a gene: 3. Germline V gene data show CDR1 as LNHDA and CDR2 as SQIVND (reference sequence). The CDR3 covers 13 residues. Written as DNA, the CDR3 is TGTGCCAGTAGTAACCGACAGGGGGCTGAAGCTTTCTTT. Its protein is CASSNRQGAEAFF.

V gene TRBV6-6 combines with J gene TRBJ1-5, with a tentative D call TRBD1 (5 bases). Germline-derived CDR1 and CDR2 are MNHNY and SVGAGI (reference sequence). V shed 8 bases and J shed 7 bases, with 18 bases lying between them. CDR3 length: 14 amino acids. The CDR3 region has the DNA TGTGCCAGCTACCCTTCTGGGGGTCAACAGCCCCAGCATTTT. This translates into CASYPSGGQQPQHF.